The table lists the clone carrying this T cell receptor beta chain with a few counts. With V trimmed by 5 bases and J by 4 bases, 9 bases remained unmatched. Germline V gene data show CDR1 as KGHSH and CDR2 as LQKENI. This CDR3 contains 17 residues. In TCRdb, the 5' RACE reads were re-called with MiXCR into one record per CDR3 protein. This sample carries about 730,000 distinct CDR3 sequences, 21% of them seen once, and the ten largest clones take 4% to 5.5%. This sample was taken from a study of identical twins. The sample also formed part of further work on T cells expressing NK-cell markers. That publication notes: Beta-chain profiling covered CD3+CD56+NKG2C+, CD3+CD56+NKG2C- and CD3+CD56-NKG2C+ sorted subsets.

Sample: PBMCs. The receptor was derived from a woman younger than 30 in good health. The chain carries TRBV18 and TRBJ2-3, with 13 bases matching TRBD2. The CDR3 DNA is TGTGCCAGCTCATCCGGACTAGCGGGAGTCGCTGCAGATACGCAGTATTTT. Residues: CASSSGLAGVAADTQYF.